These 6 T cell receptor beta chains originate from one sample sequenced in a study of cytomegalovirus exposure and HLA in healthy donors. Primers for the PCR totalled 60 Vbeta and 13 Jbeta. Only in-frame clones appear in the TCRdb table, and some are missing; sequencing was by immunoSEQ multiplex PCR. The sample yields some 150,000 clones, about two thirds seen once. Sequenced input: PBMCs. These receptors were obtained from a woman in her 40s in good health and CMV-seronegative.

Only a few counts were recorded for this clone. The rearrangement uses TRBV27 and TRBJ1-1; no clear D gene. V lost 4 bases, J lost 0 bases, and 6 bases lay in between. CDR3 length: 13 amino acids. From germline, CDR1 is MNHEY and CDR2 SMNVEV (reference sequence). DNA of the CDR3: TGTGCCAGCAGTTCTCGAGTGAACACTGAAGCTTTCTTT. This codes for CASSSRVNTEAFF.

The chain joins TRBV6-1 to TRBJ2-3; 11 bases align to TRBD1. V lost 4 bases, J lost 1 base, and 10 bases stayed unmatched. Germline loops: CDR1 MNHNS, CDR2 SASEGT. The length of the CDR3 is 18 residues. The CDR3 bases are TGTGCCAGCAGTGGACAAACCGGGACAGGGGGGGGCACAGATACGCAGTATTTT. Residues: CASSGQTGTGGGTDTQYF.

This clone is a singleton in its sample. The chain links TRBV28 to TRBJ1-6; the D gene is possibly TRBD1 (6 bases). The CDR3 extends over 15 amino acids. V was clipped by 2 bases and J by 7 bases, with 12 bases between them. In germline, CDR1 is MDHEN, CDR2 SYDVKM. The CDR3 region has the DNA TGTGCCAGCAGTTTACAGGGGATCAGGAATTCACCCCTCCACTTT. Protein sequence: CASSLQGIRNSPLHF.

This clone was counted a few times. The chain carries TRBV28 and TRBJ2-5; TRBD1 matches at 9 bases. J was trimmed by 3 bases and V by 3 bases; bases with no gene match: 17. Germline values: CDR1 MDHEN, CDR2 SYDVKM. This CDR3 contains 19 residues. CDR3 sequence (DNA): TGTGCCAGCAGTTTGCCCTCAGCCACCGGGACAGGGTCCGAAGAGACCCAGTACTTC. Protein sequence: CASSLPSATGTGSEETQYF.

This clone has just a few counts. The chain uses TRBV5-1 and TRBJ2-2; 8 bases line up with TRBD2. CDR3 length: 16 residues. Germline V lookup: CDR1 SGHRS, CDR2 YFSETQ. Unmatched junction bases numbered 10, after V lost 3 bases and J lost 6 bases. CDR3 sequence reads: CASSSGLESGAGELFF. For the CDR3, the DNA is TGCGCCAGCAGCTCGGGACTAGAGTCCGGGGCCGGGGAGCTGTTTTTT. The full variable domain, its missing parts supplied by reference TRBV5-1 and TRBJ2-2, is KAGVTQTPRYLIKTRGQQVTLSCSPISGHRSVSWYQQTPGQGLQFLFEYFSETQRNKGNFPGRFSGRQFSNSRSEMNVSTLELGDSALYLCASSSGLESGAGELFFGEGSRLTVL.

The chain recombines TRBV7-6 with TRBJ1-4; 9 bases map to TRBD1. V shed 3 bases and J 0 bases; nucleotides not matched to a gene: 8. CDR3 length: 18 amino acids. Per the germline V gene, CDR1 is SGHVS and CDR2 is FNYEAQ. The CDR3 sequence is CASSLGQGSFATNEKLFF. DNA for the CDR3: TGTGCCAGCAGCTTGGGACAGGGAAGCTTTGCAACTAATGAAAAACTGTTTTTT.